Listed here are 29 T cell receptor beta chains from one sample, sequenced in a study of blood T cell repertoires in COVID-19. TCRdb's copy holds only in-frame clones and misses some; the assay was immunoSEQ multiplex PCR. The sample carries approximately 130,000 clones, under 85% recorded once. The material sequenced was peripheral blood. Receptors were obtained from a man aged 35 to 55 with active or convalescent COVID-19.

The DNA of the CDR3 is TGTGCCAGCAGCCAAGAGGGAGGTAACACTGAAGCTTTCTTT. Protein: CASSQEGGNTEAFF. The chain links TRBV3-1 (or the pseudogene TRBV3-2) to TRBJ1-1; no reliable D call. Looked up from germline, CDR1 is LGHDT and CDR2 is YNNKEL (reference sequence). V lost 0 bases and J 2 bases, leaving 7 bases between the germline ends. The CDR3 contains 14 residues.

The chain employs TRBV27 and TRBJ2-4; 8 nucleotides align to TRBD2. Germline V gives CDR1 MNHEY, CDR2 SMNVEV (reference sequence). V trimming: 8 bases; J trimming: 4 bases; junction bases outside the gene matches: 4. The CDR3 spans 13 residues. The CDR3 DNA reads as TGTGCCAGCCGAACTAGCGGAAAAAACATTCAGTACTTC. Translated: CASRTSGKNIQYF.

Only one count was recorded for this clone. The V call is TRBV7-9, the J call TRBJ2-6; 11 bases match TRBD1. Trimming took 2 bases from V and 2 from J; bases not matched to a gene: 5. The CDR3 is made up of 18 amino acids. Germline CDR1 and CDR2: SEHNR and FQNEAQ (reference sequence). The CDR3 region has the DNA TGTGCCAGCAGCTTAATCGGACAGGGGGCCCCTGGGGCCAACGTCCTGACTTTC. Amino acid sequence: CASSLIGQGAPGANVLTF.

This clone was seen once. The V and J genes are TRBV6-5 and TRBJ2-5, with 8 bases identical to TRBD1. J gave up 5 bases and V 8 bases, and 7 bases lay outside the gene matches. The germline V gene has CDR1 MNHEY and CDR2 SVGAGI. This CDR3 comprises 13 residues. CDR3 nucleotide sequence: TGTGCCAGCGCCAGGGGGCGTTGGGAGACCCAGTACTTC. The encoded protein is CASARGRWETQYF.

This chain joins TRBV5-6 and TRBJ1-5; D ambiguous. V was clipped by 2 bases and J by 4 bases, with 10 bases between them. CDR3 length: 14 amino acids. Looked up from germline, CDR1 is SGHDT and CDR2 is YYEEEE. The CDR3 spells CASSLNMENQPQHF. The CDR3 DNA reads TGTGCCAGCAGCTTAAACATGGAGAATCAGCCCCAGCATTTT.

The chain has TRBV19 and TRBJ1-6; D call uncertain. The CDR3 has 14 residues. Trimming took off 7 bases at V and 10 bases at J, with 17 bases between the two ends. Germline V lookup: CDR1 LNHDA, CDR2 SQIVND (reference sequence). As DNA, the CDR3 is TGTGCCAGTACCACCACCGGTACCTCGTCACCCCTCCACTTT. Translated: CASTTTGTSSPLHF.

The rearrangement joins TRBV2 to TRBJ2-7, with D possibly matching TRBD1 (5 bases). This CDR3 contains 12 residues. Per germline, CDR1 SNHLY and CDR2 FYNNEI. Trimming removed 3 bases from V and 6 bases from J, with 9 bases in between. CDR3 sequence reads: CASSDGAREQYF. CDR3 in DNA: TGTGCCAGCAGTGATGGGGCGCGCGAGCAGTACTTC.

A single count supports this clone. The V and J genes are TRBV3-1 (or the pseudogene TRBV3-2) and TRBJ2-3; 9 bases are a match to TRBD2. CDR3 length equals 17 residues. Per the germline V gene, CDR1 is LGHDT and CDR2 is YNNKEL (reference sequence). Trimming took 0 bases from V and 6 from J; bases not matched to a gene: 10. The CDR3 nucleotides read TGTGCCAGCAGCCAAGATGTCGGGACTAGCTTAAGGGATACGCAGTATTTT. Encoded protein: CASSQDVGTSLRDTQYF.

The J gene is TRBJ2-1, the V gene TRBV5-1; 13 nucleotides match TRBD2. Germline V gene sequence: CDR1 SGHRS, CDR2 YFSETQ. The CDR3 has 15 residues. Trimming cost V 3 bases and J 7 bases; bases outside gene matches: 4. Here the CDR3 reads CASSSGTSGVNEQFF. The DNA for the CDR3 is TGCGCCAGCAGCTCCGGGACTAGCGGGGTAAATGAGCAGTTCTTC.

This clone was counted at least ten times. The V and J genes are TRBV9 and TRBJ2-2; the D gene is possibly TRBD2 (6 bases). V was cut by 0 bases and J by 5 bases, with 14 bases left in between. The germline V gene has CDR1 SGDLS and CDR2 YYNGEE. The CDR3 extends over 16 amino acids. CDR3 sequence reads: CASSVVGAGGTGELFF. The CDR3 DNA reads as TGTGCCAGCAGCGTAGTGGGAGCGGGTGGGACCGGGGAGCTGTTTTTT.

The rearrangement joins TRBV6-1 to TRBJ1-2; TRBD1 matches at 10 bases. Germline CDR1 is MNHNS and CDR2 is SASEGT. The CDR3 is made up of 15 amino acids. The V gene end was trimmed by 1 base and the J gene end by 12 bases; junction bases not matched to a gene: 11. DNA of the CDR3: TGTGCCAGCAGTGAAGGAGGGGGACAGGGGCCGGAAGACACCTTC. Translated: CASSEGGGQGPEDTF.

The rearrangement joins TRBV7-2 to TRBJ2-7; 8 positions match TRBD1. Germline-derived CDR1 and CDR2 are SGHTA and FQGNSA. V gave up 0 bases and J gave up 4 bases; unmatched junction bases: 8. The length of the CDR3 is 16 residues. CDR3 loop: CASSLAPETGVYEQYF. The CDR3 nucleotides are TGTGCCAGCAGCTTAGCGCCTGAGACAGGGGTATACGAGCAGTACTTC.

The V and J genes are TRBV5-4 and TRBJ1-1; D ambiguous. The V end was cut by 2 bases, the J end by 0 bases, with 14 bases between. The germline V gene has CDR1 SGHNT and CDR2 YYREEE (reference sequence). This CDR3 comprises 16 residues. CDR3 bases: TGTGCCAGCAGCTTAGGTGGGCGCGGGGTGAACACTGAAGCTTTCTTT. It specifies CASSLGGRGVNTEAFF.

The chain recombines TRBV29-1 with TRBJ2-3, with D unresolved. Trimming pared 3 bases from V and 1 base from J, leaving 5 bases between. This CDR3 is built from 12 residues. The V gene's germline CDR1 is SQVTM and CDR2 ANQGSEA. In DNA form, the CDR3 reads TGCAGCGTTGATCGGGGCACAGATACGCAGTATTTT. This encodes CSVDRGTDTQYF.

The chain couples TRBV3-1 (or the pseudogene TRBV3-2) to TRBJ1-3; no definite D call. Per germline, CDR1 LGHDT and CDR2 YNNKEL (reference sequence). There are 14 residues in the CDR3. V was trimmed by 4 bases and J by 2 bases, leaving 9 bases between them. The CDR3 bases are TGTGCCAGCAGCCTCGGGAGCGCTGGAAACACCATATATTTT. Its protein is CASSLGSAGNTIYF.

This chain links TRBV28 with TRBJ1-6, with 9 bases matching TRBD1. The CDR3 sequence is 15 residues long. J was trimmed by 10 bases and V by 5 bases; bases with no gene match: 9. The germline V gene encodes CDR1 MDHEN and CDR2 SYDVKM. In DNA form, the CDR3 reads TGTGCCAGCAGTATACCGGGACAGGGAACCTCACCCCTCCACTTT. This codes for CASSIPGQGTSPLHF.

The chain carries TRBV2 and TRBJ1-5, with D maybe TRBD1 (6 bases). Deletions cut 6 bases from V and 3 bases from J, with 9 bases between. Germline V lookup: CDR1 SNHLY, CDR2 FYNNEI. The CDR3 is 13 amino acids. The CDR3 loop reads CASRGQFNQPQHF. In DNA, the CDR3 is TGTGCCAGCAGGGGACAATTCAATCAGCCCCAGCATTTT. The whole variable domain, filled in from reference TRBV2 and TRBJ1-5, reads EPEVTQTPSHQVTQMGQEVILRCVPISNHLYFYWYRQILGQKVEFLVSFYNNEISEKSEIFDDQFSVERPDGSNFTLKIRSTKLEDSAMYFCASRGQFNQPQHFGDGTRLSIL.

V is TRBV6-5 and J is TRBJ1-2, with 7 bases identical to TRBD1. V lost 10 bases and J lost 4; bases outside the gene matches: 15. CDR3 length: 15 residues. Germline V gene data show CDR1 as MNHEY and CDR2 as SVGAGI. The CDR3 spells CATKRGGQSTYGYTF. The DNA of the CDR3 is TGTGCCACCAAACGTGGGGGACAGTCAACCTATGGCTACACCTTC.

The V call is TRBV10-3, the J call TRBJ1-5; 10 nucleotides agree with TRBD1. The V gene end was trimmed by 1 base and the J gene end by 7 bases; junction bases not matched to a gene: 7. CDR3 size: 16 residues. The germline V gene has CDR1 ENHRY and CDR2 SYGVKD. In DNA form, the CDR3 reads TGTGCCATCAGTGAGTTTATGGACAGGGGGAGCCAGCCCCAGCATTTT. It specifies CAISEFMDRGSQPQHF.

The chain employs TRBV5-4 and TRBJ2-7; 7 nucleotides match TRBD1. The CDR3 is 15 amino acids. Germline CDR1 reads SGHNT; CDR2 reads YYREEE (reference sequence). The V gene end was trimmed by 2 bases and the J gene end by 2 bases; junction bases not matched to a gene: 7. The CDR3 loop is CASSFPGTATYEQYF. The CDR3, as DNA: TGTGCCAGCAGCTTCCCCGGGACAGCAACCTACGAGCAGTACTTC.

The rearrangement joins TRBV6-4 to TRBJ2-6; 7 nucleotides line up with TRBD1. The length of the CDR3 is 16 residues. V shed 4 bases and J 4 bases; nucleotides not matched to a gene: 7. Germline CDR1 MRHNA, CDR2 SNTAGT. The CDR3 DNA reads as TGTGCCAGCAGTGCACAGGGGTCCGGGGGGGCCAACGTCCTGACTTTC. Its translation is CASSAQGSGGANVLTF.

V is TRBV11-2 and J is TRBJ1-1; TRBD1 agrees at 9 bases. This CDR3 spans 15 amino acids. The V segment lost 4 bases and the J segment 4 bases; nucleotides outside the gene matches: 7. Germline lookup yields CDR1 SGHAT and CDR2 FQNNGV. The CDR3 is CASSSGDRVSTEAFF. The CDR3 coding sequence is TGTGCCAGCAGCTCCGGGGACAGGGTGAGCACTGAAGCTTTCTTT. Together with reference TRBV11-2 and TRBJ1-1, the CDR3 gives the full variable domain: EAGVAQSPRYKIIEKRQSVAFWCNPISGHATLYWYQQILGQGPKLLIQFQNNGVVDDSQLPKDRFSAERLKGVDSTLKIQPAKLEDSAVYLCASSSGDRVSTEAFFGQGTRLTVV.

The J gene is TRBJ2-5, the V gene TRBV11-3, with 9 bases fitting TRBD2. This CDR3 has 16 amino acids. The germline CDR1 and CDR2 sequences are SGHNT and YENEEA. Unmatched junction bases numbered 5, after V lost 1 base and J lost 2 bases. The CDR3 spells CASSLGASGAQETQYF. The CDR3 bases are TGTGCCAGCAGCTTAGGGGCTAGCGGGGCACAAGAGACCCAGTACTTC.

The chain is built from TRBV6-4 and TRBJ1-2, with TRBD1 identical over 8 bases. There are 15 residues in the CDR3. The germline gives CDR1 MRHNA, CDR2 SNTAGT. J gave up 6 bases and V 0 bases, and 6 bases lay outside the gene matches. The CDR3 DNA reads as TGTGCCAGCAGTGACTCGCCGACAGGGGTTGATGGCTACACCTTC. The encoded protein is CASSDSPTGVDGYTF.

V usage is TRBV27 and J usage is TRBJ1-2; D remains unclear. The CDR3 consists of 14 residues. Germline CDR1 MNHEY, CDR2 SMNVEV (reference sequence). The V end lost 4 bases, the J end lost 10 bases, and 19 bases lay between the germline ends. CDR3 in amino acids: CASSSFGGDSAYTF. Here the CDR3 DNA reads TGTGCCAGCAGTTCTTTTGGCGGAGACTCTGCCTACACCTTC.

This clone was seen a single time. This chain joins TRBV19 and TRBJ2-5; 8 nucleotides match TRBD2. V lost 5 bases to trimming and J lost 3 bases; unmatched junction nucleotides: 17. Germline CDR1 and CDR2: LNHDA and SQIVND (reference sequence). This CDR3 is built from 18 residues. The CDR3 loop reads CASSPLFVIAGPKETQYF. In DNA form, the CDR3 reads TGTGCCAGTAGTCCCTTGTTCGTAATAGCGGGGCCTAAAGAGACCCAGTACTTC.

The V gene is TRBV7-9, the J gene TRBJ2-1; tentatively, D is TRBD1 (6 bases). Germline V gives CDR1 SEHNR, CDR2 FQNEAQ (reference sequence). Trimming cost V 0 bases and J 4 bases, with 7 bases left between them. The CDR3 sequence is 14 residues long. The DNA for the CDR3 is TGTGCCAGCAGCTTAGCGACAGGTTACAATGAGCAGTTCTTC. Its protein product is CASSLATGYNEQFF.

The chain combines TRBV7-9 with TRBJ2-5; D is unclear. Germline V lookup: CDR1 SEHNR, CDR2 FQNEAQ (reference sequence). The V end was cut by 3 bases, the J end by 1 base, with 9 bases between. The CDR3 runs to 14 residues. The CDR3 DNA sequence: TGTGCCAGCAGCTTCTACTCCCTCCAAGAGACCCAGTACTTC. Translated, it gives CASSFYSLQETQYF.

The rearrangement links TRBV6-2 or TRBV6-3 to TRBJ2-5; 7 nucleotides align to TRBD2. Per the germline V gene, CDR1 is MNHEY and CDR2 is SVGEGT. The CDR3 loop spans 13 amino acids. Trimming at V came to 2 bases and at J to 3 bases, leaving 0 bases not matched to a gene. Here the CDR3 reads CASSYGGEETQYF. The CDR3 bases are TGTGCCAGCAGTTACGGGGGGGAAGAGACCCAGTACTTC.